This T cell receptor beta chain was found in a study of blood T cell repertoires in COVID-19. Overall study context: Samples came from the United States, Italy and Spain, spanning acute and convalescent COVID-19. From T cells, B-cell-depleted T cells, or PBMCs came the material, which was cDNA or gDNA.

As handled by the study authors: For nucleated cells, counts were estimated from reference gene primer amplification. Repertoires were generated with immunoSEQ multiplex PCR, while TCRdb's copy carries only in-frame clones and drops some. The V and J calls and clone size come from that table; D and trimming were worked out from the DNA. The table includes 45,000 to 65,000 clones, 80% to 90% detected once. This CDR3 is 19 amino acids long. This clone was seen more than once but under ten times. The sequence derives from a human donor in a cohort sampled during active COVID-19. The V gene is TRBV21-1, the J gene TRBJ2-2; whether TRBD2, the table's D call, matches the DNA was not checked. TRBV21-1 is assigned pseudogene status. Sequenced material: peripheral blood. The CDR3 spells CASSRSGLAGGPGTGELFF. The DNA for the CDR3 is TGTGCCAGCAGCAGGTCGGGACTAGCGGGGGGGCCGGGCACCGGGGAGCTGTTTTTT.